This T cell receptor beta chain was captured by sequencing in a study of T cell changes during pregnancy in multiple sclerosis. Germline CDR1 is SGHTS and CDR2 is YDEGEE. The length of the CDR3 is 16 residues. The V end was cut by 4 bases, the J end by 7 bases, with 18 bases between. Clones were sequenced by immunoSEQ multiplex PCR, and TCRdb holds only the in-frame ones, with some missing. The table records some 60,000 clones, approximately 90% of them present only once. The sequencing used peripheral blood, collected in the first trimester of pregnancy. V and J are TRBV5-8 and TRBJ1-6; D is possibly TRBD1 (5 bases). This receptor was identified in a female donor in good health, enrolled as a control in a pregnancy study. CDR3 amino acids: CASSAQIGHGNSPLHF. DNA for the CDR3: TGTGCCAGCAGCGCCCAAATAGGACACGGGAATTCACCCCTCCACTTT.